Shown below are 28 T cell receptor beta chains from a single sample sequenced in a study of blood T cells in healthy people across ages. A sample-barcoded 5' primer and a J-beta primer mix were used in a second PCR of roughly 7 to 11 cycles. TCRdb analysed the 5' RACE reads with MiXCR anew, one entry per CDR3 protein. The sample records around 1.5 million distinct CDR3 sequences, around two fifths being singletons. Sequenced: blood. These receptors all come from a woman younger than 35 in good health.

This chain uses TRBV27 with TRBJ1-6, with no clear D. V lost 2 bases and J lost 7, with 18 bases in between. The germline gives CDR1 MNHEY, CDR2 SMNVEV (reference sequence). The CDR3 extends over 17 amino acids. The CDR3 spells CASSLARGVIRNSPLHF. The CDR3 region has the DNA TGTGCCAGCAGTTTAGCTCGTGGGGTCATTAGAAATTCACCCCTCCACTTT.

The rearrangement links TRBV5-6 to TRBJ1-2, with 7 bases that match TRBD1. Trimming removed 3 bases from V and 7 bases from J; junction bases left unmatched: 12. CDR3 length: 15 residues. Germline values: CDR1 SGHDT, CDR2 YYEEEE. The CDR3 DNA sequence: TGTGCCAGCAGCTATTACAAAACAGGGGCCGCTGGCTACACCTTC. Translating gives CASSYYKTGAAGYTF. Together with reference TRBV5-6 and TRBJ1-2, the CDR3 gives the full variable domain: DAGVTQSPTHLIKTRGQQVTLRCSPKSGHDTVSWYQQALGQGPQFIFQYYEEEERQRGNFPDRFSGHQFPNYSSELNVNALLLGDSALYLCASSYYKTGAAGYTFGSGTRLTVV.

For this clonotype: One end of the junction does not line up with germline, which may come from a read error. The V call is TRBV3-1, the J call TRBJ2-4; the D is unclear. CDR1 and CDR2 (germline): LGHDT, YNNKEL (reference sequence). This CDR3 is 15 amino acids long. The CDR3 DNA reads TGCGCCAGCAGCCAAGATCCGGCGTACCAAGAGGCCCAGTACTTC. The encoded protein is CASSQDPAYQEAQYF.

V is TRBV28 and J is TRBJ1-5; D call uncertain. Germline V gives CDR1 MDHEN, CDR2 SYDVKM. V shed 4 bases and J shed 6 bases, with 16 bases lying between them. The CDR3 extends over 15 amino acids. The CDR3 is CASSYPRSAGQPQHF. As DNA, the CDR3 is TGTGCCAGCAGTTACCCTCGATCAGCGGGTCAGCCCCAGCATTTT. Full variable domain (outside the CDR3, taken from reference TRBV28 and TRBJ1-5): DVKVTQSSRYLVKRTGEKVFLECVQDMDHENMFWYRQDPGLGLRLIYFSYDVKMKEKGDIPEGYSVSREKKERFSLILESASTNQTSMYLCASSYPRSAGQPQHFGDGTRLSIL.

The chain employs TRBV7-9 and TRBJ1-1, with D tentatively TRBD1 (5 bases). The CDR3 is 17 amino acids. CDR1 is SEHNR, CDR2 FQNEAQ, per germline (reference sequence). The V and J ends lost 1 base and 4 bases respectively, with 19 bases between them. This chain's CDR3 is CASSLGEGGRGGTEAFF. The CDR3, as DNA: TGTGCCAGCAGCTTAGGCGAGGGAGGACGGGGGGGCACTGAAGCTTTCTTT.

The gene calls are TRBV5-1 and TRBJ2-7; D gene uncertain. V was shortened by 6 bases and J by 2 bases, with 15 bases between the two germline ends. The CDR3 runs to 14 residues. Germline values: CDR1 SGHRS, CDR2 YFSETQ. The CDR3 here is CASIPPAAPYEQYF. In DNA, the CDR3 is TGCGCCAGCATTCCCCCCGCGGCCCCCTACGAGCAGTACTTC. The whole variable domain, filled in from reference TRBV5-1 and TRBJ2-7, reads KAGVTQTPRYLIKTRGQQVTLSCSPISGHRSVSWYQQTPGQGLQFLFEYFSETQRNKGNFPGRFSGRQFSNSRSEMNVSTLELGDSALYLCASIPPAAPYEQYFGPGTRLTVT.

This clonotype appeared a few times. CDR3: CASSLVTGGLEKLFF. In nucleotides, the CDR3 is TGTGCCAGCAGCTTAGTGACAGGGGGACTTGAAAAACTGTTTTTT. The chain carries TRBV7-9 and TRBJ1-4; 9 nucleotides agree with TRBD1. Germline V gene lookup returns CDR1 SEHNR and CDR2 FQNEAQ (reference sequence). This CDR3 comprises 15 residues. The ends lost 1 base at V and 7 bases at J; junction bases unmatched: 4.

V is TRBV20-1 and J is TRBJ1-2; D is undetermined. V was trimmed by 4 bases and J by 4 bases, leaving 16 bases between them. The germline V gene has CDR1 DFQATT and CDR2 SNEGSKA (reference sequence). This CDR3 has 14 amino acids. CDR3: CSATTTWLIYGYTF. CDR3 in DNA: TGCAGTGCTACGACGACATGGTTGATCTATGGCTACACCTTC.

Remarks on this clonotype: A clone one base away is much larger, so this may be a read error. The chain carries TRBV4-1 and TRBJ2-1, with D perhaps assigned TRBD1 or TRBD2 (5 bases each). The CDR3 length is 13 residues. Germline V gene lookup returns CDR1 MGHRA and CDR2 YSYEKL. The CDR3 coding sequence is TGCGCCGGCAGCCAGGGAGTTTACAATGAGCAGTTCTTC. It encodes CAGSQGVYNEQFF.

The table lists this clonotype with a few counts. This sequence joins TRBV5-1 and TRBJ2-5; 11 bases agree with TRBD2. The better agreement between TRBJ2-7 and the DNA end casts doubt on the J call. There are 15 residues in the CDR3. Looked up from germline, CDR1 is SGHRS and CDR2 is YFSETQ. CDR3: CASSLLAGAVYEQYF. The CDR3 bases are TGCGCCAGCAGCTTACTAGCGGGGGCCGTCTACGAGCAGTACTTC.

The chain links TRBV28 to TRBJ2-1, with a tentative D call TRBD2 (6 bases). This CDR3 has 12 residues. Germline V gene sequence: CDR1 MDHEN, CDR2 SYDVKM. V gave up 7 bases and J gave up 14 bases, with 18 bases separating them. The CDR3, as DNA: TGTGCCAGCATCTCCCCCGGAGGGGTTAAGTTCTTC. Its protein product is CASISPGGVKFF. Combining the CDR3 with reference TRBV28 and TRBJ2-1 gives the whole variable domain DVKVTQSSRYLVKRTGEKVFLECVQDMDHENMFWYRQDPGLGLRLIYFSYDVKMKEKGDIPEGYSVSREKKERFSLILESASTNQTSMYLCASISPGGVKFFGPGTRLTVL.

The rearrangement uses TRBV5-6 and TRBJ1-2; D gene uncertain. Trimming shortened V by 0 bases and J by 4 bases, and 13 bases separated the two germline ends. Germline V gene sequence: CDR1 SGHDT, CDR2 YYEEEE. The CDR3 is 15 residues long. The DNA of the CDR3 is TGTGCCAGCAGCTTGGATGGCGCGCGTGCCTATGGCTACACCTTC. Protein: CASSLDGARAYGYTF. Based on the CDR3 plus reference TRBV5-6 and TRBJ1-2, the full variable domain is DAGVTQSPTHLIKTRGQQVTLRCSPKSGHDTVSWYQQALGQGPQFIFQYYEEEERQRGNFPDRFSGHQFPNYSSELNVNALLLGDSALYLCASSLDGARAYGYTFGSGTRLTVV.

DNA for the CDR3: TGTGCCAGCACCCCTGGACAGGGCGCTGACGAGCAGTACTTC. As protein: CASTPGQGADEQYF. The chain has TRBV12-3 or TRBV12-4 and TRBJ2-7, with 8 bases identical to TRBD1. The V gene end was trimmed by 7 bases and the J gene end by 5 bases; junction bases not matched to a gene: 10. The CDR3 covers 14 residues.

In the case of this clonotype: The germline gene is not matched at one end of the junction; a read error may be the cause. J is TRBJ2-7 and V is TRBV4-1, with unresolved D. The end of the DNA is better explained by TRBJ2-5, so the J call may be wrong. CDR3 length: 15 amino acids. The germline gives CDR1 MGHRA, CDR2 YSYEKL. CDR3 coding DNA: TGCGCCGGCAGCCAAGAGGACCGTAGGGTGGAGACCCAGTACTTC. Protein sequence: CAGSQEDRRVETQYF.

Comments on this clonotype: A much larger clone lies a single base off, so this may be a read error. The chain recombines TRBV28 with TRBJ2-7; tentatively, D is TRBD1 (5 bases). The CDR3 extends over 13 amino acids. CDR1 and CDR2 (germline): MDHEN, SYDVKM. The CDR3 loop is CASRIQDSYVQYF. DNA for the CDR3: TGTGCCAGCAGGATACAGGATTCCTACGTGCAGTACTTC.

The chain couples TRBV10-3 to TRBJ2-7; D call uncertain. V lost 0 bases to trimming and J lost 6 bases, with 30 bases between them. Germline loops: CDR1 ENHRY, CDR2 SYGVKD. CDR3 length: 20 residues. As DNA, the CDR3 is TGTGCCATCAGTGAGTCAATCGACCTAGATAAGGACCCCGTCCGTGGCGAGCAGTACTTC. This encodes CAISESIDLDKDPVRGEQYF.

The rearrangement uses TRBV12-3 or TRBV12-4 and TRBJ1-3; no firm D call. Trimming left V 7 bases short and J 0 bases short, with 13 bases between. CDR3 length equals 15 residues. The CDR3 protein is CASTQGPSSGNTIYF. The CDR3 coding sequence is TGTGCCAGCACCCAAGGACCCAGCTCTGGAAACACCATATATTTT.

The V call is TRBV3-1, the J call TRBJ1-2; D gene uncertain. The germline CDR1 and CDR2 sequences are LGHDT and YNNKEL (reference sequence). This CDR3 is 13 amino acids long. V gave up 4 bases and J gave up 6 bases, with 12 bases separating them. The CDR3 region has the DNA TGTGCCAGCAGCCGCTTACAGATTGATGGCTACACCTTC. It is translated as CASSRLQIDGYTF.

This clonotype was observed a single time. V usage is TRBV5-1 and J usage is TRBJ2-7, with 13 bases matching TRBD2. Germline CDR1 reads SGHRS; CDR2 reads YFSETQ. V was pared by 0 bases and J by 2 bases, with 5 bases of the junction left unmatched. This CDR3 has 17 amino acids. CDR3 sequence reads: CASSLGSGLAGAYEQYF. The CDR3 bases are TGCGCCAGCAGCTTGGGATCCGGACTAGCGGGGGCCTACGAGCAGTACTTC.

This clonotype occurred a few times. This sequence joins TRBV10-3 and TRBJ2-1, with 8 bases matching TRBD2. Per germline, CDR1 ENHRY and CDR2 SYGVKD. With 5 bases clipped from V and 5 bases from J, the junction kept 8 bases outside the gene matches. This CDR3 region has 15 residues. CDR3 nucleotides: TGTGCCATCAGTTCGGGAACGGGAGGGAACAATGAGCAGTTCTTC. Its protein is CAISSGTGGNNEQFF.

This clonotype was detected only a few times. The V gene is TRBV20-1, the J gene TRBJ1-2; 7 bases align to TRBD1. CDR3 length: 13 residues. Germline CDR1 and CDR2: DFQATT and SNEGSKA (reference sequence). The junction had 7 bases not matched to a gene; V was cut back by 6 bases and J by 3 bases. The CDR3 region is CSATTGLDYGYTF. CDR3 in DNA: TGCAGTGCCACGACAGGGCTCGACTATGGCTACACCTTC.

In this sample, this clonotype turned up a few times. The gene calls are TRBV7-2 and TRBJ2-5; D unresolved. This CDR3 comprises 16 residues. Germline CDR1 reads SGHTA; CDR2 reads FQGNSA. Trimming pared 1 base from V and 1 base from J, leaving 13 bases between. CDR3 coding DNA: TGTGCCAGCAGCTTAGGAATTGGGGTCGGCCAAGAGACCCAGTACTTC. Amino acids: CASSLGIGVGQETQYF.

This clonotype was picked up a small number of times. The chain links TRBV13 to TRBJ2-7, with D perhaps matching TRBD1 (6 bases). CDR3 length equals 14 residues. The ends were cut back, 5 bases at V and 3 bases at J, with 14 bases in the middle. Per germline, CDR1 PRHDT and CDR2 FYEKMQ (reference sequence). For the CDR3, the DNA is TGTGCCAGCAGCAAACAAGGGGGAAGCTACGAGCAGTACTTC. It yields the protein CASSKQGGSYEQYF. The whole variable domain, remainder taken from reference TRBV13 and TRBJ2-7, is AAGVIQSPRHLIKEKRETATLKCYPIPRHDTVYWYQQGPGQDPQFLISFYEKMQSDKGSIPDRFSAQQFSDYHSELNMSSLELGDSALYFCASSKQGGSYEQYFGPGTRLTVT.

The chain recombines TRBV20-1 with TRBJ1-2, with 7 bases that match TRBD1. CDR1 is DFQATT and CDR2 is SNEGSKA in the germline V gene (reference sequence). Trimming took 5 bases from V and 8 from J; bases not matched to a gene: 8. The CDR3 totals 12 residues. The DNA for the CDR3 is TGCAGTGCTCAACAGGGGATCGGGGGCTACACCTTC. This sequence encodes CSAQQGIGGYTF.

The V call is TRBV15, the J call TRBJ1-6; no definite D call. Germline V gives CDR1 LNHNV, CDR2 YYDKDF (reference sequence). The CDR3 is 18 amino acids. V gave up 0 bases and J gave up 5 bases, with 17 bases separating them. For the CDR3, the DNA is TGTGCCACCAGCAGAGATCTCCACCGGGGATCTGATAATTCACCCCTCCACTTT. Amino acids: CATSRDLHRGSDNSPLHF.

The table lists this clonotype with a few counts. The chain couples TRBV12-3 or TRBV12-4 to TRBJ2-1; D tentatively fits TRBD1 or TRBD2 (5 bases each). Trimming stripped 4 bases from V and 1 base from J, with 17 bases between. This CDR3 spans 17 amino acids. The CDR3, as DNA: TGTGCCAGCAGTTACGCAGTACCGGGACGGTCCTACAATGAGCAGTTCTTC. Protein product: CASSYAVPGRSYNEQFF.

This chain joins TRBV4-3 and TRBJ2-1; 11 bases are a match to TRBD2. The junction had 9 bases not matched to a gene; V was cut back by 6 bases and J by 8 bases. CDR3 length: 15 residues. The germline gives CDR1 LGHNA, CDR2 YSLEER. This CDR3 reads CASSRLAGYNDEQFF. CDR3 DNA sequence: TGCGCCAGCAGTCGACTAGCGGGGTATAACGATGAGCAGTTCTTC.

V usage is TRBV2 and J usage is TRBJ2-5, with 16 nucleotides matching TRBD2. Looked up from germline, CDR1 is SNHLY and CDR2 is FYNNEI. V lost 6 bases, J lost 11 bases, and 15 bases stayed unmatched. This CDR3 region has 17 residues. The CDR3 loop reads CASRPGLAGGFYNEQYF. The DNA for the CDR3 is TGTGCCAGCAGACCGGGACTAGCGGGGGGGTTCTACAATGAGCAGTACTTC.